The present entry profiles one T cell receptor beta chain with its context. Its antigen is undetermined. Between the trimmed V and J ends, which lost 4 bases and 5 bases, there was a span of 12 bases. The CDR3 runs to 13 residues. Germline V gene lookup returns CDR1 SGHRS and CDR2 YFSETQ. This entry is derived from a study of cytomegalovirus exposure and HLA in healthy donors. Overall study findings and caveats: In an earlier analysis, productive rearrangement rates for most beta V segments clustered near 87% or 30%. Certain indistinguishable V segments, among them TRBV6-2 and TRBV6-3, were excluded. The authors enumerated 180 or so TCR beta chains as linked to cytomegalovirus. Analyzed later, association rates of TCRs varied across HLA loci, with DRB1 most and HLA-C fewest.

It was with 60 Vbeta and 13 Jbeta primers that the PCR ran. Sequenced by immunoSEQ multiplex PCR; TCRdb stores in-frame clones only, minus some. The data contain 100,000 to 150,000 clones, 80% of them seen just once; the ten biggest clones take up 1%. The receptor comes from a man aged 35 to 55 in good health and CMV-seronegative. The sequenced material came from PBMCs. The chain carries TRBV5-1 and TRBJ2-5, with unresolved D. CDR3: CASSNGLVETQYF. CDR3 bases: TGCGCCAGCAGCAACGGTCTTGTGGAGACCCAGTACTTC.